Listed here are 18 T cell receptor beta chains from one sample, sequenced in a study of blood T cell repertoires in COVID-19. The protocol was immunoSEQ multiplex PCR, while the TCRdb copy is restricted to in-frame clones and leaves out a portion. The table shows 130,000 or so clones, with roughly 88% occurring only once. Sequencing used peripheral blood. Receptors were obtained from a man aged 45-65 years with acute or convalescent COVID-19.

There are a few counts of this clone. This chain connects TRBV7-6 to TRBJ1-2; D gene ambiguous. The germline CDR1 and CDR2 sequences are SGHVS and FNYEAQ. The V end lost 5 bases, the J end lost 4 bases, and 11 bases lay between the germline ends. The CDR3 sequence is 13 residues long. This CDR3 reads CASSKDTFYGYTF. CDR3 in DNA: TGTGCCAGCAGCAAAGACACATTCTATGGCTACACCTTC.

This clone was counted a few times. This chain connects TRBV29-1 to TRBJ2-3; 8 bases map to TRBD1. V shed 6 bases, J shed 0 bases, and the junction held 8 bases outside the gene matches. Germline V gene data show CDR1 as SQVTM and CDR2 as ANQGSEA. This CDR3 spans 15 amino acids. CDR3 sequence (DNA): TGCAGCGTAACACACCGGGACAGGAGCACAGATACGCAGTATTTT. Amino acids: CSVTHRDRSTDTQYF.

In its sample, this clone was seen once. The chain is built from TRBV6-5 and TRBJ2-3, with TRBD2 identical over 10 bases. The junction had 10 bases not matched to a gene; V was cut back by 6 bases and J by 7 bases. This CDR3 region has 15 residues. Germline V lookup: CDR1 MNHEY, CDR2 SVGAGI. The CDR3 sequence: CASSPLAGESYTQYF. As DNA, the CDR3 is TGTGCCAGCAGCCCCCTAGCGGGAGAGTCCTATACGCAGTATTTT.

The chain uses TRBV27 and TRBJ2-5; TRBD2 aligns across 7 bases. The CDR3 length is 13 residues. J lost 5 bases, V lost 2 bases, and 2 bases had no gene match. Germline V gene data show CDR1 as MNHEY and CDR2 as SMNVEV (reference sequence). The CDR3 loop reads CASSLRGGETQYF. The CDR3 region has the DNA TGTGCCAGCAGTTTAAGGGGAGGGGAGACCCAGTACTTC.

The chain combines TRBV5-1 with TRBJ2-2, with a tentative D call TRBD1 (6 bases). Looked up from germline, CDR1 is SGHRS and CDR2 is YFSETQ. The CDR3 has 14 residues. V lost 2 bases and J lost 5, with 10 bases in between. The CDR3 protein is CASSLQGRTGELFF. The CDR3 region has the DNA TGCGCCAGCAGCTTACAGGGACGAACCGGGGAGCTGTTTTTT.

The chain has TRBV5-1 and TRBJ2-7; tentatively, D is TRBD1 (5 bases). V shed 3 bases and J shed 6 bases, with 22 bases lying between them. The germline gives CDR1 SGHRS, CDR2 YFSETQ. CDR3 size: 16 residues. CDR3 nucleotide sequence: TGCGCCAGCAGCTCCGGAGCAGGGAATGTAGTCGTCGAGCAGTACTTC. Translated: CASSSGAGNVVVEQYF.

The J gene is TRBJ1-2, the V gene TRBV3-1 (or the pseudogene TRBV3-2); TRBD1 matches at 9 bases. The V gene end was trimmed by 0 bases and the J gene end by 3 bases; junction bases not matched to a gene: 2. This CDR3 has 15 residues. Looked up from germline, CDR1 is LGHDT and CDR2 is YNNKEL (reference sequence). The CDR3 coding sequence is TGTGCCAGCAGCCAAGAGGGGACAGGGTACTATGGCTACACCTTC. Its translation is CASSQEGTGYYGYTF.

The chain recombines TRBV7-8 with TRBJ2-7; tentative D call: TRBD2 (6 bases). CDR1 SGHVS and CDR2 FQNEAQ come from the germline V gene. CDR3 length: 14 residues. Trimming took 4 bases from V and 1 from J, leaving 11 bases between them. The CDR3 region is CASSSLGLSYEQYF. The CDR3 bases are TGTGCCAGCAGCTCCCTTGGACTATCCTACGAGCAGTACTTC.

J is TRBJ2-5 and V is TRBV24-1; TRBD1 agrees at 8 bases. The J segment lost 3 bases and the V segment lost 3 bases, leaving 17 bases of the junction unmatched. The germline gives CDR1 KGHDR, CDR2 SFDVKD. The CDR3 is 19 residues long. The CDR3 spells CATSDHETGESGPEETQYF. CDR3 coding DNA: TGTGCCACCAGTGATCATGAGACAGGGGAGTCGGGTCCAGAAGAGACCCAGTACTTC.

The gene calls are TRBV6-1 and TRBJ2-7; 10 bases fit TRBD1. In germline, CDR1 is MNHNS, CDR2 SASEGT. The CDR3 spans 15 residues. V was pared by 3 bases and J by 2 bases, with 4 bases of the junction left unmatched. CDR3: CASSEAGTGAYEQYF. The DNA for the CDR3 is TGTGCCAGCAGTGAGGCCGGGACAGGGGCCTACGAGCAGTACTTC.

The chain combines TRBV27 with TRBJ2-1; TRBD2 matches at 7 bases. Germline CDR1 reads MNHEY; CDR2 reads SMNVEV (reference sequence). The CDR3 has 15 residues. J gave up 2 bases and V 6 bases, and 7 bases lay outside the gene matches. The CDR3 loop reads CASRDPGGTYNEQFF. In nucleotides, the CDR3 is TGTGCCAGCAGGGACCCGGGGGGTACCTACAATGAGCAGTTCTTC.

V and J are TRBV18 and TRBJ2-7, with D possibly TRBD2 on 7 matching bases. Germline V gives CDR1 KGHSH, CDR2 LQKENI. The length of the CDR3 is 16 residues. V lost 2 bases to trimming and J lost 2 bases, with 16 bases between them. The DNA for the CDR3 is TGTGCCAGCTCACCAGGCCTGGGGGGGGCCACCTACGAGCAGTACTTC. This codes for CASSPGLGGATYEQYF.

The chain recombines TRBV11-2 with TRBJ2-7, with D tentatively TRBD2 (6 bases). This CDR3 has 15 amino acids. Germline CDR1 reads SGHAT; CDR2 reads FQNNGV. Trimming cost V 4 bases and J 0 bases, with 13 bases left between them. DNA of the CDR3: TGTGCCAGCAGCTATTCGGAGGGGAGCTCCTACGAGCAGTACTTC. Translating gives CASSYSEGSSYEQYF.

The chain employs TRBV19 and TRBJ2-3; 11 positions agree with TRBD2. CDR1 is LNHDA and CDR2 is SQIVND in the germline V gene (reference sequence). The CDR3 is made up of 16 amino acids. V gave up 3 bases and J gave up 2 bases; unmatched junction bases: 4. CDR3 nucleotides: TGTGCCAGTAGTATCCAGACTAGCGGGGACACAGATACGCAGTATTTT. Protein sequence: CASSIQTSGDTDTQYF.

The rearrangement joins TRBV5-1 to TRBJ1-5; 7 nucleotides agree with TRBD1. V was clipped by 0 bases and J by 7 bases; unmatched bases: 7. Per the germline V gene, CDR1 is SGHRS and CDR2 is YFSETQ. The CDR3 totals 15 residues. CDR3 amino acids: CASSLEGGQGQPQHF. CDR3 DNA: TGCGCCAGCAGCTTGGAAGGGGGCCAAGGACAGCCCCAGCATTTT. Combining the CDR3 with reference TRBV5-1 and TRBJ1-5 gives the whole variable domain KAGVTQTPRYLIKTRGQQVTLSCSPISGHRSVSWYQQTPGQGLQFLFEYFSETQRNKGNFPGRFSGRQFSNSRSEMNVSTLELGDSALYLCASSLEGGQGQPQHFGDGTRLSIL.

V usage is TRBV11-3 and J usage is TRBJ2-3; D ambiguous. Germline V lookup: CDR1 SGHNT, CDR2 YENEEA. The CDR3 has 15 residues. V dropped 5 bases and J dropped 0 bases, with 12 bases sitting between them. The CDR3 here is CASSRDLTSTDTQYF. The CDR3 nucleotides are TGTGCCAGCAGCAGAGACTTGACTAGCACAGATACGCAGTATTTT.

The chain links TRBV2 to TRBJ1-3; 9 bases match TRBD1. Germline V gene data show CDR1 as SNHLY and CDR2 as FYNNEI. The CDR3 is 15 residues long. V trimming: 8 bases; J trimming: 2 bases; junction bases outside the gene matches: 7. The CDR3 DNA follows: TGTGCCAGCGCCCTACAGGGGGCGGCTGGAAACACCATATATTTT. Translated, it gives CASALQGAAGNTIYF.

The chain couples TRBV3-1 (or the pseudogene TRBV3-2) to TRBJ2-7; perhaps TRBD2 as D (5 bases). Germline loops: CDR1 LGHDT, CDR2 YNNKEL (reference sequence). V lost 4 bases and J 2 bases, leaving 9 bases between the germline ends. This CDR3 spans 13 amino acids. CDR3 loop: CASSPTKPYEQYF. The CDR3 DNA reads TGTGCCAGCAGCCCGACTAAGCCCTACGAGCAGTACTTC.